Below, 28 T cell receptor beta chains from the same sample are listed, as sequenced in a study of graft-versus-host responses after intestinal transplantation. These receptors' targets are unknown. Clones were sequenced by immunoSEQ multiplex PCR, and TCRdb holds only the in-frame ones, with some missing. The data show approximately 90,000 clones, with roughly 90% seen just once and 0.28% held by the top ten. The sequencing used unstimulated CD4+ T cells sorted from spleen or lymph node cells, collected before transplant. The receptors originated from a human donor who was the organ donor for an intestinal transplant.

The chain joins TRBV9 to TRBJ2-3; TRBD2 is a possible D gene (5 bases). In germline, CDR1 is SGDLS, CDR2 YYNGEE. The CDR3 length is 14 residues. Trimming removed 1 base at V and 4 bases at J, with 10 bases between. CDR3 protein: CASSVSGKPDTQYF. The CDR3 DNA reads TGTGCCAGCAGCGTAAGCGGCAAACCAGATACGCAGTATTTT.

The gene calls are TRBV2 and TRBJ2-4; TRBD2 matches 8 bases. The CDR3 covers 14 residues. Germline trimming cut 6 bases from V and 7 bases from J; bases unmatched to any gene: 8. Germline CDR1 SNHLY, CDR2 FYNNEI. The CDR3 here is CASRRGGGLNIQYF. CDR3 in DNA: TGTGCCAGCAGGCGGGGCGGGGGGCTGAACATTCAGTACTTC.

DNA of the CDR3: TGCGCCAGCAGCCAGAGGGCCTGGCTTGGGACCCAGTACTTC. Translating gives CASSQRAWLGTQYF. The gene calls are TRBV4-1 and TRBJ2-5; D might be TRBD2 (5 bases). Germline V gene lookup returns CDR1 MGHRA and CDR2 YSYEKL. V was pared by 3 bases and J by 7 bases, with 15 bases between. The CDR3 totals 14 residues.

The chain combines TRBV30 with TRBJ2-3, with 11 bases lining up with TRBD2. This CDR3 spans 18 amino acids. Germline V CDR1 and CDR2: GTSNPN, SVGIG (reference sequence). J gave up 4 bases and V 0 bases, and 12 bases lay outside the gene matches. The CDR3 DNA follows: TGTGCCTGGAGTGTAGGCGGTCGACTAGCGGGGTACCCAGATACGCAGTATTTT. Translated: CAWSVGGRLAGYPDTQYF. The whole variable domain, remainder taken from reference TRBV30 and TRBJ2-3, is SQTIHQWPATLVQPVGSPLSLECTVEGTSNPNLYWYRQAAGRGLQLLFYSVGIGQISSEVPQNLSASRPQDRQFILSSKKLLLSDSGFYLCAWSVGGRLAGYPDTQYFGPGTRLTVL.

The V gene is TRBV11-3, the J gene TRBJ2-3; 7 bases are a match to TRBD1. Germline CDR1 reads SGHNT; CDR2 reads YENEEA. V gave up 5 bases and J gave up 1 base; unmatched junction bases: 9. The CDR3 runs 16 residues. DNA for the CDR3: TGTGCCAGCAGCCCCCCAGGGGGACGGGGCACAGATACGCAGTATTTT. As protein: CASSPPGGRGTDTQYF.

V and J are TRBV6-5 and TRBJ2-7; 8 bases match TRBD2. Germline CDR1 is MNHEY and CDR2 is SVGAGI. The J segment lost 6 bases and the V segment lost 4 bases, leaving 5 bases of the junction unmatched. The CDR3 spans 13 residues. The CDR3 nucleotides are TGTGCCAGCAGTTTAGCGGGATTAGGCGAGCAGTACTTC. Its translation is CASSLAGLGEQYF.

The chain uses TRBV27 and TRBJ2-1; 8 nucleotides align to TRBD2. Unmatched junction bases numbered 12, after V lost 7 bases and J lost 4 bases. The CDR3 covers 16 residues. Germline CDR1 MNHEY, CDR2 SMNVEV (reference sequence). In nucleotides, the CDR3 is TGTGCCAGCAAGTCGGCAGCGGGAGTCCGTTACAATGAGCAGTTCTTC. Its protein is CASKSAAGVRYNEQFF.

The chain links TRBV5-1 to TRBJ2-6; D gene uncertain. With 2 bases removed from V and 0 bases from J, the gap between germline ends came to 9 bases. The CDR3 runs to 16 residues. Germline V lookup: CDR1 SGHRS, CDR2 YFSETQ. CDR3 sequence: CASSFAVDSGANVLTF. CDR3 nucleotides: TGCGCCAGCAGCTTTGCGGTTGACTCTGGGGCCAACGTCCTGACTTTC.

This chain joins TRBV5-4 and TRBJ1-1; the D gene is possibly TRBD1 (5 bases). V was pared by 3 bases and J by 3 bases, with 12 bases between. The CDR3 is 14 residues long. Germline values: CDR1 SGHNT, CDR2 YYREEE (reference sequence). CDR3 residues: CASSSAGLHTEAFF. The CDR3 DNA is TGTGCCAGCAGCTCCGCAGGGCTCCACACTGAAGCTTTCTTT.

In DNA, the CDR3 is TGCGCCAGCCGGCGGACAGGGGGAAGTGAAGCTTTCTTT. It yields the protein CASRRTGGSEAFF. The chain employs TRBV5-1 and TRBJ1-1; 10 bases line up with TRBD1. With V trimmed by 7 bases and J by 7 bases, 7 bases remained unmatched. CDR3 length equals 13 residues. Germline V gene lookup returns CDR1 SGHRS and CDR2 YFSETQ.

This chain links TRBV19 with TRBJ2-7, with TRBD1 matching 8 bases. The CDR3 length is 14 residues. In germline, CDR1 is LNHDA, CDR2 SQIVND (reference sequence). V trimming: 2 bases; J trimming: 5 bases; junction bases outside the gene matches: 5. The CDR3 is CASSIRTGSHEQYF. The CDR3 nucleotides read TGTGCCAGTAGTATACGGACAGGGAGCCACGAGCAGTACTTC.

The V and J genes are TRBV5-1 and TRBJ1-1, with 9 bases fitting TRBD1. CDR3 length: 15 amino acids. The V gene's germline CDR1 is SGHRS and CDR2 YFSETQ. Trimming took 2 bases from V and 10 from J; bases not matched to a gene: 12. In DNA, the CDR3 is TGCGCCAGCAGCTTCTCCGGGACAGGGTTATTTGGAGCTTTCTTT. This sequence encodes CASSFSGTGLFGAFF.

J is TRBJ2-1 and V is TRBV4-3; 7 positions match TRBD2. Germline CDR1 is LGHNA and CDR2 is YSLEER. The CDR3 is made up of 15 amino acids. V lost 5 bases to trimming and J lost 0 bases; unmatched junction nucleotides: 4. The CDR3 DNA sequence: TGCGCCAGCAGCGGAGCGGGGCTCTCCTACAATGAGCAGTTCTTC. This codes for CASSGAGLSYNEQFF.

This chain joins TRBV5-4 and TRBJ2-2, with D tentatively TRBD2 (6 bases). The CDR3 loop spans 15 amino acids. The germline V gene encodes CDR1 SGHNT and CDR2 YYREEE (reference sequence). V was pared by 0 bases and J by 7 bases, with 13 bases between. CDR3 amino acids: CASSLAGLPSGELFF. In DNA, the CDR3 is TGTGCCAGCAGCTTGGCGGGACTGCCCAGCGGGGAGCTGTTTTTT.

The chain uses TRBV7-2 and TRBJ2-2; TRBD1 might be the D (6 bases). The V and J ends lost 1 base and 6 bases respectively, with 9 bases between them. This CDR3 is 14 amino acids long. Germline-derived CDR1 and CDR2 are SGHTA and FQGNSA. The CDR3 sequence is CASSLDRAAGELFF. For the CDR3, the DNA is TGTGCCAGCAGCTTAGACAGGGCGGCCGGGGAGCTGTTTTTT.

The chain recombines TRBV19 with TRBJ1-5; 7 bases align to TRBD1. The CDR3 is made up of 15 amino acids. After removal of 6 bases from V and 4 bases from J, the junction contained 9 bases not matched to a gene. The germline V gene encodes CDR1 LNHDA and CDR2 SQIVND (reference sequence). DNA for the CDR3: TGTGCCAGTAGGGCTGAAACAGGGGTTAATCAGCCCCAGCATTTT. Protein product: CASRAETGVNQPQHF.

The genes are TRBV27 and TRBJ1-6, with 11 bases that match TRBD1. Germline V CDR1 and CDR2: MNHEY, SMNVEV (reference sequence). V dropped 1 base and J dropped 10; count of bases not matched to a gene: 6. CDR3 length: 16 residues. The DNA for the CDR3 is TGTGCCAGCAGTTTATTCCAGGGACAGGGGGGATCACCCCTCCACTTT. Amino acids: CASSLFQGQGGSPLHF.

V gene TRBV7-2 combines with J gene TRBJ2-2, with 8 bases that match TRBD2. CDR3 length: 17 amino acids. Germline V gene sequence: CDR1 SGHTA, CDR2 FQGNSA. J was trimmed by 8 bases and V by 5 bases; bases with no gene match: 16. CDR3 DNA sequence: TGTGCCAGCAGCCTAGGAACGGGAGGGCCGAAGATTGGGGAGCTGTTTTTT. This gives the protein CASSLGTGGPKIGELFF.

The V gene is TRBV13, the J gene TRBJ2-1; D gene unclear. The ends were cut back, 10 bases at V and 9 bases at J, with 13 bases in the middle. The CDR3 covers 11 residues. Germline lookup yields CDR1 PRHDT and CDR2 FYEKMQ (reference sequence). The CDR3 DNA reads TGTGCCATCCTAGTTTTTGGTGAGCAGTTCTTC. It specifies CAILVFGEQFF.

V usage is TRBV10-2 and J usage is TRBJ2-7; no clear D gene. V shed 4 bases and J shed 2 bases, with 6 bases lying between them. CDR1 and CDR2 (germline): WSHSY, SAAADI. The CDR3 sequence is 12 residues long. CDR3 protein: CASSASPYEQYF. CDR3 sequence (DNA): TGCGCCAGCAGTGCGAGCCCCTACGAGCAGTACTTC.

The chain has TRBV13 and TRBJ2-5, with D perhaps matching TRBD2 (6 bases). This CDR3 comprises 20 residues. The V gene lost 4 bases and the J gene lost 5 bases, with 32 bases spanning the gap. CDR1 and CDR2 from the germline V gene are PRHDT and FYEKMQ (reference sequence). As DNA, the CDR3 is TGTGCCAGCAGCTACCCTTCGGGGCAGGGTTGGAGAGCGGGCGTGGAGACCCAGTACTTC. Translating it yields CASSYPSGQGWRAGVETQYF. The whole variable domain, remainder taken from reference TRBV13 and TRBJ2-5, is AAGVIQSPRHLIKEKRETATLKCYPIPRHDTVYWYQQGPGQDPQFLISFYEKMQSDKGSIPDRFSAQQFSDYHSELNMSSLELGDSALYFCASSYPSGQGWRAGVETQYFGPGTRLLVL.

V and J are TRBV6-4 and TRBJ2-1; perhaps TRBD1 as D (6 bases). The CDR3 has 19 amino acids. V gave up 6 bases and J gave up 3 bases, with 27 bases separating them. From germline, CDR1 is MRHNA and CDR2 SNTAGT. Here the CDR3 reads CASRNPSGTPDRRYNEQFF. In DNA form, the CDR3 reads TGTGCCAGCAGAAACCCCTCCGGGACCCCCGACAGGCGCTACAATGAGCAGTTCTTC.

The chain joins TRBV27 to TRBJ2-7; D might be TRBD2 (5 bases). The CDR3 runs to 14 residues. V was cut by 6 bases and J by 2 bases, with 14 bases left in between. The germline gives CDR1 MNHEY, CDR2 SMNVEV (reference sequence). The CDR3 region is CASRRAYLPYEQYF. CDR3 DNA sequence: TGTGCCAGCAGGCGGGCCTACTTACCCTACGAGCAGTACTTC.

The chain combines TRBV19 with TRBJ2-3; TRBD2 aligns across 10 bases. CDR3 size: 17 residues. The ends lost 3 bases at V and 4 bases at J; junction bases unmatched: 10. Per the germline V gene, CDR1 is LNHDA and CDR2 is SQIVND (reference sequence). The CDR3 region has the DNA TGTGCCAGTAGTATGAAGCGGGGGGGAGGTATCGCAGATACGCAGTATTTT. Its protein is CASSMKRGGGIADTQYF. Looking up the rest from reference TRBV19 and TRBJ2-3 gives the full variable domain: DGGITQSPKYLFRKEGQNVTLSCEQNLNHDAMYWYRQDPGQGLRLIYYSQIVNDFQKGDIAEGYSVSREKKESFPLTVTSAQKNPTAFYLCASSMKRGGGIADTQYFGPGTRLTVL.

The CDR3, as DNA: TGTGCCTGGAGTGAAGCCCCAGCGGGTGAAAAACTGTTTTTT. This translates into CAWSEAPAGEKLFF. The chain uses TRBV30 and TRBJ1-4; no reliable D call. The V gene lost 1 base and the J gene lost 7 bases, with 13 bases spanning the gap. The CDR3 is 14 amino acids. Germline loops: CDR1 GTSNPN, CDR2 SVGIG (reference sequence). The entire variable domain, with the rest obtained from reference TRBV30 and TRBJ1-4, is as follows: SQTIHQWPATLVQPVGSPLSLECTVEGTSNPNLYWYRQAAGRGLQLLFYSVGIGQISSEVPQNLSASRPQDRQFILSSKKLLLSDSGFYLCAWSEAPAGEKLFFGSGTQLSVL.

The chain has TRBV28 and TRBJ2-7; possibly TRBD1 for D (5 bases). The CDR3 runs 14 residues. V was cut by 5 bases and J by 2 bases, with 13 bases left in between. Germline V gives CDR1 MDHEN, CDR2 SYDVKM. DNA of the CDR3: TGTGCCAGCAGTCTTAATGACAGTCCCTACGAGCAGTACTTC. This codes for CASSLNDSPYEQYF.

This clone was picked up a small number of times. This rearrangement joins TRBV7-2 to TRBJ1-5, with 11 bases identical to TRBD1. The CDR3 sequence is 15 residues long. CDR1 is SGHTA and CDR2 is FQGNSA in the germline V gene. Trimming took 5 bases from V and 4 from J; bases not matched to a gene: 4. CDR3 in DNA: TGTGCCAGCAGCCCGGGACAGGGGGAAAATCAGCCCCAGCATTTT. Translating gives CASSPGQGENQPQHF.

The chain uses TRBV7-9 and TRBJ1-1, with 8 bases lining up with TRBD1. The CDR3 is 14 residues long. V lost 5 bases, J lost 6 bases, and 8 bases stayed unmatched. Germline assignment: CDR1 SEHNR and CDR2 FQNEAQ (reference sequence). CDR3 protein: CASSRTGSGAEAFF. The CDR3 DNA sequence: TGTGCCAGCAGCCGGACAGGGTCGGGGGCTGAAGCTTTCTTT.